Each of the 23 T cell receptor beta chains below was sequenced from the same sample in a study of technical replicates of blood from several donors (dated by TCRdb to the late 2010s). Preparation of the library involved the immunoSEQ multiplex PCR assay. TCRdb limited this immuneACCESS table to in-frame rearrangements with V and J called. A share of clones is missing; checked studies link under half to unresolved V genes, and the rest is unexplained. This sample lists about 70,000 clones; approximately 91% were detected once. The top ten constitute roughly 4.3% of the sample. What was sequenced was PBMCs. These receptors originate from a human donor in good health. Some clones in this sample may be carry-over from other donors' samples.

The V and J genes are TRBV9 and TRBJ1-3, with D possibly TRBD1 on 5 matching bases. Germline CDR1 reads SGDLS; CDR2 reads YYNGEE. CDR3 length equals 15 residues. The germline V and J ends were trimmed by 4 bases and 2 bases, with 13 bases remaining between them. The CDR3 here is CASSRGRGPGNTIYF. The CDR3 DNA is TGTGCCAGCAGCCGAGGTAGGGGCCCTGGAAACACCATATATTTT.

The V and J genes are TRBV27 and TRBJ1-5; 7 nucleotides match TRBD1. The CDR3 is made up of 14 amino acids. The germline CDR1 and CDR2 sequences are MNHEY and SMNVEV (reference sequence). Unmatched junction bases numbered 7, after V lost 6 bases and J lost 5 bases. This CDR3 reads CASSRGQSYQPQHF. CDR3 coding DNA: TGTGCCAGCAGCCGGGGACAGAGCTATCAGCCCCAGCATTTT.

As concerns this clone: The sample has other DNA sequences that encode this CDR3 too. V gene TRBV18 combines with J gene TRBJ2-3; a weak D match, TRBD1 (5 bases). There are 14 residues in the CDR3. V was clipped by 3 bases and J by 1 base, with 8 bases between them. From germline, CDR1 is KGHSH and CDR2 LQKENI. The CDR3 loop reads CASSPSQGTDTQYF. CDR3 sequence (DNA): TGTGCCAGCTCACCTTCACAGGGCACAGATACGCAGTATTTT.

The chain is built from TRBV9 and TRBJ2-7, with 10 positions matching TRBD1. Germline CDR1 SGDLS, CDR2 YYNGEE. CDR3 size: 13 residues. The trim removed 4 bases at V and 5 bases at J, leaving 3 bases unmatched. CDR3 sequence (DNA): TGTGCCAGCAGCTCGGGACAGGGGAACGAGCAGTACTTC. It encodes CASSSGQGNEQYF.

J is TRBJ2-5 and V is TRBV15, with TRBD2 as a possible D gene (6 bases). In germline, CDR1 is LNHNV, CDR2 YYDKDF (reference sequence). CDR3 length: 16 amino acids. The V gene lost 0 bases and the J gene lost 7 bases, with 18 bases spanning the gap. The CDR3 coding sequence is TGTGCCACCAGCAGAGAAATACTAGCTTCGTCAGGGACCCAGTACTTC. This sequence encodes CATSREILASSGTQYF.

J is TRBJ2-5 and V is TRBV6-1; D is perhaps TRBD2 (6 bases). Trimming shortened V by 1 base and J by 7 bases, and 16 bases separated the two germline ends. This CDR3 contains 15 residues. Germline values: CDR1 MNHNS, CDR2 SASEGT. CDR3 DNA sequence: TGTGCCAGCAGTGAAGGGGGGGTGGGGAGTGGGACCCAGTACTTC. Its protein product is CASSEGGVGSGTQYF.

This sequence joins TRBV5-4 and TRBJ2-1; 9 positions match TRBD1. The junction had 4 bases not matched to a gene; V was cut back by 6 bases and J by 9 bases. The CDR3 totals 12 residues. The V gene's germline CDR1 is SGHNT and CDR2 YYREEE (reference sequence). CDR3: CASIKDRGEQFF. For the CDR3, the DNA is TGTGCCAGCATTAAGGACAGGGGTGAGCAGTTCTTC.

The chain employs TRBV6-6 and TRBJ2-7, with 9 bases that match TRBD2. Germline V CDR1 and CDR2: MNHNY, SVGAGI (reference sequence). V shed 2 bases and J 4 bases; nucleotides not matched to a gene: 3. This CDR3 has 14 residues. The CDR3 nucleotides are TGTGCCAGCAGTTACCTAGCGGGAACGTACGAGCAGTACTTC. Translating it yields CASSYLAGTYEQYF.

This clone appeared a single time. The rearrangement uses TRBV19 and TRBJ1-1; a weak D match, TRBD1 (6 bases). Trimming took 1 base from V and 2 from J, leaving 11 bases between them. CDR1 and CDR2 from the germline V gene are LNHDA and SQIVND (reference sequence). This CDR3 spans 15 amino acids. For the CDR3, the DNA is TGTGCCAGTAGTATAGGTACAGGGAGCAACACTGAAGCTTTCTTT. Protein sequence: CASSIGTGSNTEAFF. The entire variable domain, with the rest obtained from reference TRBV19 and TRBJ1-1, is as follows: DGGITQSPKYLFRKEGQNVTLSCEQNLNHDAMYWYRQDPGQGLRLIYYSQIVNDFQKGDIAEGYSVSREKKESFPLTVTSAQKNPTAFYLCASSIGTGSNTEAFFGQGTRLTVV.

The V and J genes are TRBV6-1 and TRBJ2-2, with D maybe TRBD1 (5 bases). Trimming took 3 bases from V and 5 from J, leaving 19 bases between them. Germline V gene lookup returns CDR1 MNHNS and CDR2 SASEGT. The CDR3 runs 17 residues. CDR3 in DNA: TGTGCCAGCAGTGAGCTCCAAAGCTCTGCAGGGACCGGGGAGCTGTTTTTT. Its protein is CASSELQSSAGTGELFF.

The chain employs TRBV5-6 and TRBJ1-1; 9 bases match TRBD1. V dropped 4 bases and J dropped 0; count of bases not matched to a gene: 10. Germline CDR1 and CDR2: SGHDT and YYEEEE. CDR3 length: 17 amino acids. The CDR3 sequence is CASSETGTGSLNTEAFF. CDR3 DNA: TGTGCCAGCAGCGAAACCGGGACAGGGAGCTTGAACACTGAAGCTTTCTTT.

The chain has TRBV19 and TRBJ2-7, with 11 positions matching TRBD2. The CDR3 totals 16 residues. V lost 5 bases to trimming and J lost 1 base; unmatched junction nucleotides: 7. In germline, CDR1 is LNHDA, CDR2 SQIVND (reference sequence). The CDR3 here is CASSRRGLAESYEQYF. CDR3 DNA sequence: TGTGCCAGTAGTCGAAGGGGACTAGCGGAATCCTACGAGCAGTACTTC.

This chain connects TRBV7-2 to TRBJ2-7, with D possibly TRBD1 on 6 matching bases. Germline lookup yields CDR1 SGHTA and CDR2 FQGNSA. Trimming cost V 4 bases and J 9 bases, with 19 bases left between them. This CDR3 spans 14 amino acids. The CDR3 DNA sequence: TGTGCCAGCAGCTCCGAGCCGGGACAAAGGACGCAGTACTTC. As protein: CASSSEPGQRTQYF. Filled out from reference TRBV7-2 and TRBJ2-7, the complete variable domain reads GAGVSQSPSNKVTEKGKDVELRCDPISGHTALYWYRQSLGQGLEFLIYFQGNSAPDKSGLPSDRFSAERTGGSVSTLTIQRTQQEDSAVYLCASSSEPGQRTQYFGPGTRLTVT.

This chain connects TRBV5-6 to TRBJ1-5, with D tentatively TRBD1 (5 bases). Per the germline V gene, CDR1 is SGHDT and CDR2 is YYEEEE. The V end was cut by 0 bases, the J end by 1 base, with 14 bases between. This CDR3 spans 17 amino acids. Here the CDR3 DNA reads TGTGCCAGCAGCTTGGCCCCTCGGGGGGGAAGCAATCAGCCCCAGCATTTT. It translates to CASSLAPRGGSNQPQHF.

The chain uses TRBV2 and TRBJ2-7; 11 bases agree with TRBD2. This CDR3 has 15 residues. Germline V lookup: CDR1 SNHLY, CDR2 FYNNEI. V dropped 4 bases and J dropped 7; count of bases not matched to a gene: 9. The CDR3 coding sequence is TGTGCCAGCAGTGGTCTGACTAGCGGGGCGGAGGAGCAGTACTTC. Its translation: CASSGLTSGAEEQYF.

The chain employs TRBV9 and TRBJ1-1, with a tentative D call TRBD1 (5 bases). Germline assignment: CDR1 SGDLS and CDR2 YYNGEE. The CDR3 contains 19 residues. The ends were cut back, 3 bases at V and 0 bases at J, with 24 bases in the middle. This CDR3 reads CASSAPVNYPDSMNTEAFF. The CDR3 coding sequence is TGTGCCAGCAGCGCACCCGTTAATTACCCCGACAGCATGAACACTGAAGCTTTCTTT.

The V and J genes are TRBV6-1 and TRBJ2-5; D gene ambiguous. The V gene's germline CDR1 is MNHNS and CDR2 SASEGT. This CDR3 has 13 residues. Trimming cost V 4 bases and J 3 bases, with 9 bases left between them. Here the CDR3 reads CASSGQLKETQYF. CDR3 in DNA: TGTGCCAGCAGTGGTCAGTTAAAAGAGACCCAGTACTTC.

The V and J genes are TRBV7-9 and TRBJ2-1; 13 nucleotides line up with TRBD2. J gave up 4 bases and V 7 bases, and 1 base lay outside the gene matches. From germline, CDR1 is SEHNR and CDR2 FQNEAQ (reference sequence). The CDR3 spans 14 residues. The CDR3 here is CASTLAGGYNEQFF. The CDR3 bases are TGTGCCAGCACACTAGCGGGAGGGTACAATGAGCAGTTCTTC.

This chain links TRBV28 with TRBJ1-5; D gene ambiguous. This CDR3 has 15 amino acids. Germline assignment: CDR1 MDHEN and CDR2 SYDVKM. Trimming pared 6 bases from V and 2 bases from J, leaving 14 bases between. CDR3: CASSQSGTRNQPQHF. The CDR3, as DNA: TGTGCCAGCAGCCAGTCAGGTACGCGCAATCAGCCCCAGCATTTT.

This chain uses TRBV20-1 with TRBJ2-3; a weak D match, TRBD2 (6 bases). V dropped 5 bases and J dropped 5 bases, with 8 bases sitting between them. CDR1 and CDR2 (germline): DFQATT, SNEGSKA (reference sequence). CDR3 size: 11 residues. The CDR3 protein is CSAHGRDTQYF. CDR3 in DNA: TGCAGTGCTCACGGGAGAGATACGCAGTATTTT.

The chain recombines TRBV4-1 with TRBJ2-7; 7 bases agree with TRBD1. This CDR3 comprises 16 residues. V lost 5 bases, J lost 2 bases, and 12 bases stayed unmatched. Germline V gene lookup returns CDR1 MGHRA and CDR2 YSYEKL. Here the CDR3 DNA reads TGCGCCAGCAGCTTAACCTCCGGGGACAGTACCTACGAGCAGTACTTC. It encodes CASSLTSGDSTYEQYF.

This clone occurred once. The CDR3 loop is CASGNRDEKLFF. CDR3 bases: TGTGCCAGCGGCAACAGGGATGAAAAACTGTTTTTT. The V gene is TRBV9, the J gene TRBJ1-4, with a weak D call TRBD1 (6 bases). Trimming removed 7 bases at V and 6 bases at J, with 10 bases between. Germline V gives CDR1 SGDLS, CDR2 YYNGEE. The length of the CDR3 is 12 residues.

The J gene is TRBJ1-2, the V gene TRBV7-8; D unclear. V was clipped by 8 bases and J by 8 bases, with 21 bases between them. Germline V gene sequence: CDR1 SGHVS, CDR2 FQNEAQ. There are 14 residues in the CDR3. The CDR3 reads CASGFEGRARGYTF. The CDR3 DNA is TGTGCCAGCGGTTTCGAAGGGAGGGCTCGGGGCTACACCTTC.